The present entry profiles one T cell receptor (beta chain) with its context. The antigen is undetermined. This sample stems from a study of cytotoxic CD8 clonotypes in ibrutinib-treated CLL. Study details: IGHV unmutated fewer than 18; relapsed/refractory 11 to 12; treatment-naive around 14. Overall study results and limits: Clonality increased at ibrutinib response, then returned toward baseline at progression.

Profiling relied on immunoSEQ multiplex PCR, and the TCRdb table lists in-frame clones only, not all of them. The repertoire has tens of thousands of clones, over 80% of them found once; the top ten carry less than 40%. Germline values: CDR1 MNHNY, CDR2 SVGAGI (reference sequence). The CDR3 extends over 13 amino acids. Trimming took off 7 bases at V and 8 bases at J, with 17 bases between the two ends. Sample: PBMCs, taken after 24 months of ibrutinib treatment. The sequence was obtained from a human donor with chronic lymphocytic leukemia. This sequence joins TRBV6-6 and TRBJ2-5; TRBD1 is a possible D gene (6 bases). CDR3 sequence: CASTPRQGTTQYF. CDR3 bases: TGTGCCAGCACCCCGAGGCAGGGGACAACCCAGTACTTC.